Listed here is a single T cell receptor beta chain. The sample belongs to a study of cytomegalovirus exposure and HLA in healthy donors. V dropped 4 bases and J dropped 8; count of bases not matched to a gene: 5. CDR3 length: 15 residues. Germline CDR1 MNHEY, CDR2 SMNVEV (reference sequence). The PCR employed 60 Vbeta primers together with 13 Jbeta primers. Assay used: immunoSEQ multiplex PCR; TCRdb lists only in-frame clones, some missing. The sample has 75,000 to 95,000 clones. This TCR derives from a girl under 18 in good health and CMV-seropositive. The specimen sequenced was PBMCs. The chain employs TRBV27 and TRBJ1-6; 10 nucleotides match TRBD1. DNA of the CDR3: TGTGCCAGCAGTTGGACCGGGACAGGGGATTCACCCCTCCACTTT. Protein product: CASSWTGTGDSPLHF.